The 20 T cell receptor beta chains presented below share a single source sample, sequenced in a study of blood T cell repertoires in COVID-19. Generated by immunoSEQ multiplex PCR, the TCRdb table keeps only in-frame clones and is missing some. The sample records around 200,000 clones, under 90% being singletons. The source material was peripheral blood. The receptor set was obtained from a person between 65 and 80 years old with COVID-19, enrolled during active disease.

The rearrangement uses TRBV9 and TRBJ2-1; tentatively, D is TRBD2 (6 bases). V lost 2 bases and J lost 5, with 20 bases in between. Per germline, CDR1 SGDLS and CDR2 YYNGEE. The CDR3 covers 17 residues. The CDR3 DNA reads as TGTGCCAGCAGCGTTATCGGGGCGGGACTTGGACACAATGAGCAGTTCTTC. Translation gives CASSVIGAGLGHNEQFF.

The V call is TRBV7-2, the J call TRBJ2-3; TRBD2 agrees at 10 bases. With V trimmed by 5 bases and J by 3 bases, 8 bases remained unmatched. The CDR3 runs to 16 residues. CDR1 SGHTA and CDR2 FQGNSA come from the germline V gene. CDR3 sequence: CASSRRGLAETDTQYF. CDR3 nucleotides: TGTGCCAGCAGCAGACGAGGACTAGCGGAGACAGATACGCAGTATTTT. The full variable domain, rest sourced from reference TRBV7-2 and TRBJ2-3, is GAGVSQSPSNKVTEKGKDVELRCDPISGHTALYWYRQSLGQGLEFLIYFQGNSAPDKSGLPSDRFSAERTGGSVSTLTIQRTQQEDSAVYLCASSRRGLAETDTQYFGPGTRLTVL.

The chain combines TRBV18 with TRBJ1-5; D gene unclear. From germline, CDR1 is KGHSH and CDR2 LQKENI. V was cut by 2 bases and J by 5 bases, with 10 bases left in between. This CDR3 has 14 residues. CDR3 sequence (DNA): TGTGCCAGCTCACCAGGAGGGTGGGATCAGCCCCAGCATTTT. The encoded protein is CASSPGGWDQPQHF.

The chain joins TRBV9 to TRBJ2-1, with D perhaps TRBD1 (6 bases). The CDR3 loop spans 17 amino acids. Trimming shortened V by 0 bases and J by 0 bases, and 13 bases separated the two germline ends. From germline, CDR1 is SGDLS and CDR2 YYNGEE. CDR3 in DNA: TGTGCCAGCAGCGTAGGACAGGCCCCTAGCTCCTACAATGAGCAGTTCTTC. Protein: CASSVGQAPSSYNEQFF.

This clone was picked up one time. The genes are TRBV30 and TRBJ2-3; TRBD1 matches 7 bases. The V gene's germline CDR1 is GTSNPN and CDR2 SVGIG (reference sequence). The length of the CDR3 is 14 residues. Trimming removed 4 bases from V and 3 bases from J; junction bases left unmatched: 7. The CDR3 region is CAWTGGRRTDTQYF. DNA for the CDR3: TGTGCCTGGACAGGGGGAAGGAGAACAGATACGCAGTATTTT.

The chain is built from TRBV10-3 and TRBJ1-6; D gene uncertain. Trimming left V 4 bases short and J 7 bases short, with 11 bases between. CDR1 ENHRY and CDR2 SYGVKD come from the germline V gene. The CDR3 is made up of 14 amino acids. This CDR3 reads CAISGTVDNSPLHF. CDR3 nucleotides: TGTGCCATCAGTGGCACAGTCGACAATTCACCCCTCCACTTT.

CDR3: CASSFQGSRPQHF. For the CDR3, the DNA is TGTGCCAGCAGTTTCCAGGGAAGCCGGCCCCAGCATTTT. This chain joins TRBV28 and TRBJ1-5, with D possibly matching TRBD1 (5 bases). Germline-derived CDR1 and CDR2 are MDHEN and SYDVKM. This CDR3 is built from 13 residues. V was cut by 3 bases and J by 9 bases, with 12 bases left in between.

The rearrangement uses TRBV7-2 and TRBJ2-5; D is ambiguous. V gave up 6 bases and J gave up 2 bases, with 10 bases separating them. Germline lookup yields CDR1 SGHTA and CDR2 FQGNSA. The CDR3 sequence is 13 residues long. The CDR3 DNA sequence: TGTGCCAGCAGGGCCCCCGGGCAAGAGACCCAGTACTTC. It encodes CASRAPGQETQYF.

This clone was observed once. Other DNA sequences from this sample encode an identical CDR3 as well. The chain combines TRBV18 with TRBJ1-1; possible D gene TRBD1, 5 bases. CDR3 length equals 13 residues. Looked up from germline, CDR1 is KGHSH and CDR2 is LQKENI. Between the trimmed V and J ends, which lost 2 bases and 4 bases, there was a span of 8 bases. Here the CDR3 DNA reads TGTGCCAGCTCACCAACCGGGGGCACTGAAGCTTTCTTT. Its translation is CASSPTGGTEAFF.

This sequence joins TRBV5-8 and TRBJ1-1; possibly TRBD1 for D (5 bases). The V gene's germline CDR1 is SGHTS and CDR2 YDEGEE. The CDR3 extends over 13 amino acids. V lost 4 bases to trimming and J lost 6 bases, with 13 bases between them. The CDR3 loop reads CASSPKGWSEAFF. DNA for the CDR3: TGTGCCAGCAGCCCCAAGGGGTGGTCTGAAGCTTTCTTT.

V gene TRBV10-3 combines with J gene TRBJ1-6; the D gene is possibly TRBD1 (5 bases). Germline values: CDR1 ENHRY, CDR2 SYGVKD. With 3 bases removed from V and 7 bases from J, the gap between germline ends came to 19 bases. The CDR3 sequence is 17 residues long. CDR3 sequence: CAISERGLEPRNSPLHF. The CDR3 bases are TGTGCCATCAGTGAAAGGGGATTAGAACCGCGGAATTCACCCCTCCACTTT.

The chain combines TRBV3-1 (or the pseudogene TRBV3-2) with TRBJ1-1, with no clear D. The germline V gene has CDR1 LGHDT and CDR2 YNNKEL (reference sequence). Trimming took off 4 bases at V and 6 bases at J, with 12 bases between the two ends. CDR3 length: 13 residues. The CDR3 nucleotides read TGTGCCAGCAGCCGGCGGGGTGGGGCTGAAGCTTTCTTT. This codes for CASSRRGGAEAFF.

J is TRBJ2-7 and V is TRBV7-9; tentative D call: TRBD1 (6 bases). Trimming left V 4 bases short and J 4 bases short, with 20 bases between. CDR3 size: 16 residues. Germline V gives CDR1 SEHNR, CDR2 FQNEAQ (reference sequence). The CDR3 sequence is CASSSWTGLGGYEQYF. In nucleotides, the CDR3 is TGTGCCAGCAGCTCCTGGACGGGGTTAGGGGGATACGAGCAGTACTTC.

The rearrangement joins TRBV13 to TRBJ1-2; a possible D gene is TRBD1 (6 bases). The germline V and J ends were trimmed by 3 bases and 0 bases, with 17 bases remaining between them. The CDR3 totals 17 residues. CDR1 PRHDT and CDR2 FYEKMQ come from the germline V gene (reference sequence). The CDR3 is CASSFGDNRESNYGYTF. The CDR3 nucleotides are TGTGCCAGCAGCTTCGGGGACAACAGGGAATCTAACTATGGCTACACCTTC.

The V gene is TRBV28, the J gene TRBJ1-2; possibly TRBD1 for D (6 bases). The CDR3 totals 14 residues. The V end was cut by 5 bases, the J end by 4 bases, with 14 bases between. Germline-derived CDR1 and CDR2 are MDHEN and SYDVKM. CDR3 sequence (DNA): TGTGCCAGCAGTGGGACACGGTTCGGCTATGGCTACACCTTC. Protein: CASSGTRFGYGYTF.

This chain connects TRBV9 to TRBJ1-2; 7 bases line up with TRBD1. J lost 5 bases, V lost 4 bases, and 5 bases had no gene match. CDR3 length: 13 amino acids. Germline V gene data show CDR1 as SGDLS and CDR2 as YYNGEE. CDR3 region: CASSSGQPYGYTF. CDR3 nucleotide sequence: TGTGCCAGCAGCTCGGGACAGCCGTATGGCTACACCTTC.

The chain carries TRBV5-1 and TRBJ1-3, with D perhaps matching TRBD1 (5 bases). The CDR3 consists of 15 residues. Trimming shortened V by 4 bases and J by 1 base, and 12 bases separated the two germline ends. The germline gives CDR1 SGHRS, CDR2 YFSETQ. The CDR3 DNA follows: TGCGCCAGCAGCGCGACCGGGACTTCTGGAAACACCATATATTTT. It encodes CASSATGTSGNTIYF.

This clone appeared a few times. V and J are TRBV29-1 and TRBJ1-2; D remains ambiguous. Trimming removed 1 base from V and 7 bases from J, with 10 bases in between. The germline V gene has CDR1 SQVTM and CDR2 ANQGSEA. This CDR3 is 12 amino acids long. The CDR3 sequence: CSVEGVAGGYTF. In DNA form, the CDR3 reads TGCAGCGTTGAAGGGGTAGCTGGTGGCTACACCTTC.

This sequence joins TRBV7-8 and TRBJ1-5; possibly TRBD1 for D (5 bases). The germline CDR1 and CDR2 sequences are SGHVS and FQNEAQ. V was shortened by 3 bases and J by 1 base, with 7 bases between the two germline ends. CDR3 length equals 14 residues. CDR3 nucleotide sequence: TGTGCCAGCAGCTTGACAGTAAGCAATCAGCCCCAGCATTTT. Protein sequence: CASSLTVSNQPQHF.

The chain carries TRBV19 and TRBJ1-5; a possible D gene is TRBD1 (5 bases). Germline V gives CDR1 LNHDA, CDR2 SQIVND (reference sequence). The CDR3 runs to 15 residues. Trimming cost V 3 bases and J 6 bases, with 15 bases left between them. CDR3 region: CASSMGRGKTQPQHF. The CDR3, as DNA: TGTGCCAGTAGTATGGGAAGGGGAAAGACTCAGCCCCAGCATTTT.